The sequence of this T cell receptor (beta chain) was determined in a study of CD8+CD57+ T cells in acquired aplastic anemia. The wider study: Sorting CD4+ and CD8+ cells gave DNA averaging approximately 2.9 ug. As sequenced from healthy donors, CD4+ cells averaged about 9.8 million reads.

Broader study findings: Shared by patients and controls, 25 to 30 CD8+ CDR3s were abundant in patients.

Note on this clonotype: Its antigen is unknown.

Unmatched junction bases numbered 3, after V lost 5 bases and J lost 9 bases. This CDR3 is built from 14 residues. The V gene's germline CDR1 is LNHDA and CDR2 SQIVND (reference sequence). Using genomic DNA as the template, TCR beta VDJ and CDR3 profiling was carried out. TCRdb analysed the reads with MiXCR anew, one entry per CDR3 protein. Here the sample spans 200,000 to 250,000 distinct CDR3 sequences, 30% to 40% being singletons. Sequenced sample: sorted CD4+, CD8+, or CD8+CD57+ T cells (not recorded which) from PBMCs. This clonotype was obtained from a human donor in good health, serving as a control. The chain has TRBV19 and TRBJ1-6, with 11 nucleotides matching TRBD1. Here the CDR3 DNA reads TGTGCCAGTAGTGGACAGGGGGCCGGTTCACCCCTCCACTTT. Translating gives CASSGQGAGSPLHF.